This T cell receptor (beta chain) was found in a study of neoadjuvant nivolumab and ipilimumab in lung cancer. Study summary: The combination arm added day-1 ipilimumab 1 mg/kg to nivolumab 3 mg/kg on days 1, 15, 29. Findings and caveats of the study: Resected-tumor TCR richness correlated positively with pretherapy blood richness. Only two of four nivolumab-treated tumors gained richness and clonality by surgery. Resected tumors had greater TCR richness and clonality than uninvolved lung.

Of note for this clone: What it recognizes is unknown.

Produced via immunoSEQ multiplex PCR; TCRdb's table is partial and in-frame only. The table records some 31,000 clones, more than 85% of them present only once. V lost 0 bases and J 7 bases, leaving 11 bases between the germline ends. Germline assignment: CDR1 SGHRS and CDR2 YFSETQ. The CDR3 is 14 amino acids. The chain combines TRBV5-1 with TRBJ2-1, with D possibly being TRBD2 (5 bases). The clonotype was recovered from an adult with non-small cell lung cancer. The source material was peripheral blood, sampled after neoadjuvant nivolumab, alone or with ipilimumab, at or shortly before surgery. The CDR3, as DNA: TGCGCCAGCAGCTTGGAGAGACCGGGGAATGAGCAGTTCTTC. This codes for CASSLERPGNEQFF.